What follows describes a single T cell receptor (beta chain). What it recognizes is unknown. The germline CDR1 and CDR2 sequences are SNHLY and FYNNEI. The trim removed 6 bases at V and 6 bases at J, leaving 7 bases unmatched. This CDR3 region has 14 residues. These data come from a study of shared clonotypes between healthy human individuals. Study-wide points: Unshared clonotypes carried lower generation probabilities than those common to all four donors. A generally larger estimated richness was seen in naive subsets than in memory subsets.

The assay was immunoSEQ multiplex PCR, and TCRdb's table has in-frame clones only and misses some. The table shows some 680,000 clones, with approximately 73% occurring only once. V and J are TRBV2 and TRBJ2-3; 9 positions match TRBD1. The sequence came from a woman aged 30 to 39 in good health. Sequencing was done on a sample of memory CD4+ T cells sorted from blood. The subset here: CD45RA-negative fraction. The CDR3 nucleotides are TGTGCCAGCAGACAACAGGGGGCGTCTGATACGCAGTATTTT. Amino acids: CASRQQGASDTQYF.